This paragraph covers one T cell receptor beta chain sequence. This CDR3 comprises 13 residues. The V gene's germline CDR1 is MNHEY and CDR2 SVGAGI. J lost 5 bases, V lost 6 bases, and 4 bases had no gene match. This entry belongs to a study of blood T cell repertoires in COVID-19. Study as a whole: Researchers got acute and convalescent COVID-19 samples from the United States, Italy and Spain. From T cells, B-cell-depleted T cells, or PBMCs came the material, which was cDNA or gDNA.

Original handling: Amplification from reference gene primers served as the basis for estimated nucleated cell counts. Some clones are missing from TCRdb's copy, which holds only in-frame ones; the method was immunoSEQ multiplex PCR. V, J and clone size are those of that table, while D and trimming were read from the DNA. The sample lists about 34,000 clones; around 92% were seen once. The TCR sequence derives from an elderly woman with acute or convalescent COVID-19. The specimen was peripheral blood. This chain uses TRBV6-5 with TRBJ1-1, with TRBD1 matching 9 bases. Here the CDR3 reads CASRETGGTEAFF. The CDR3 coding sequence is TGTGCCAGCAGAGAGACAGGGGGTACTGAAGCTTTCTTT.